Each of the 19 T cell receptor beta chains below was sequenced from the same sample in a study of cytomegalovirus exposure and HLA in healthy donors. The study ran its PCR with 60 Vbeta and 13 Jbeta primers. TCRdb keeps only in-frame clones here, not all; method: immunoSEQ multiplex PCR. The sample holds about 120,000 clones, roughly 80% seen once. The sample comprised PBMCs. The source of these receptors is a man younger than 35 in good health and CMV-seropositive.

This clone showed up just a few times. The chain uses TRBV5-1 and TRBJ2-6; a weak D match, TRBD2 (7 bases). The V gene lost 1 base and the J gene lost 2 bases, with 13 bases spanning the gap. The CDR3 has 17 residues. The V gene's germline CDR1 is SGHRS and CDR2 YFSETQ. CDR3 in amino acids: CASSLIGGRAGANVLTF. As DNA, the CDR3 is TGCGCCAGCAGCTTGATCGGGGGGCGAGCTGGGGCCAACGTCCTGACTTTC.

This chain connects TRBV4-1 to TRBJ2-7, with D perhaps matching TRBD1 (6 bases). The ends were cut back, 0 bases at V and 2 bases at J, with 8 bases in the middle. Germline CDR1 reads MGHRA; CDR2 reads YSYEKL. CDR3 size: 14 residues. The chain's CDR3 is CASSQEDSTYEQYF. The DNA for the CDR3 is TGCGCCAGCAGCCAAGAGGACAGCACCTACGAGCAGTACTTC.

This rearrangement joins TRBV5-6 to TRBJ2-2, with D perhaps matching TRBD1 (5 bases). Germline V CDR1 and CDR2: SGHDT, YYEEEE. V was cut by 0 bases and J by 1 base, with 7 bases left in between. CDR3 length: 15 residues. The CDR3 protein is CASSLGQMNTGELFF. The CDR3 DNA is TGTGCCAGCAGCTTGGGACAGATGAACACCGGGGAGCTGTTTTTT.

The chain uses TRBV7-9 and TRBJ2-1; 11 bases map to TRBD2. Trimming removed 6 bases from V and 3 bases from J; junction bases left unmatched: 7. CDR1 is SEHNR and CDR2 is FQNEAQ in the germline V gene (reference sequence). The CDR3 spans 16 residues. The CDR3 region has the DNA TGTGCCAGCAGGTCCAGGACTAGCGGGTACTACAATGAGCAGTTCTTC. This encodes CASRSRTSGYYNEQFF.

The V and J genes are TRBV27 and TRBJ1-1; the D is unclear. Germline CDR1 reads MNHEY; CDR2 reads SMNVEV (reference sequence). This CDR3 contains 13 residues. V lost 2 bases to trimming and J lost 1 base, with 5 bases between them. The CDR3 here is CASSLLGNTEAFF. The CDR3 nucleotides read TGTGCCAGCAGTTTACTAGGGAACACTGAAGCTTTCTTT.

This clone was counted a few times. The V call is TRBV15, the J call TRBJ2-5, with a tentative D call TRBD2 (5 bases). The CDR3 totals 14 residues. V was trimmed by 3 bases and J by 4 bases, leaving 12 bases between them. The germline gives CDR1 LNHNV, CDR2 YYDKDF (reference sequence). CDR3 nucleotide sequence: TGTGCCACCAGCAGCGATACTAGTTTAGAGACCCAGTACTTC. It codes for CATSSDTSLETQYF. The full variable domain, in which reference TRBV15 and TRBJ2-5 provide the parts outside the CDR3, is DAMVIQNPRYQVTQFGKPVTLSCSQTLNHNVMYWYQQKSSQAPKLLFHYYDKDFNNEADTPDNFQSRRPNTSFCFLDIRSPGLGDTAMYLCATSSDTSLETQYFGPGTRLLVL.

V and J are TRBV7-9 and TRBJ2-1; 7 nucleotides match TRBD2. From germline, CDR1 is SEHNR and CDR2 FQNEAQ (reference sequence). This CDR3 has 14 residues. The ends lost 0 bases at V and 7 bases at J; junction bases unmatched: 3. The CDR3 sequence is CASSLAGGFNEQFF. As DNA, the CDR3 is TGTGCCAGCAGCTTAGCGGGGGGGTTTAATGAGCAGTTCTTC. Supplemented by reference TRBV7-9 and TRBJ2-1, the full variable domain reads DTGVSQNPRHKITKRGQNVTFRCDPISEHNRLYWYRQTLGQGPEFLTYFQNEAQLEKSRLLSDRFSAERPKGSFSTLEIQRTEQGDSAMYLCASSLAGGFNEQFFGPGTRLTVL.

V gene TRBV2 combines with J gene TRBJ1-5; weak D call: TRBD1 (6 bases). Germline values: CDR1 SNHLY, CDR2 FYNNEI. This CDR3 region has 15 residues. The V end was cut by 7 bases, the J end by 1 base, with 14 bases between. The CDR3 protein is CASKSGDWSNQPQHF. In DNA form, the CDR3 reads TGTGCCAGCAAGTCAGGGGATTGGAGCAATCAGCCCCAGCATTTT. The full variable domain, its missing parts supplied by reference TRBV2 and TRBJ1-5, is EPEVTQTPSHQVTQMGQEVILRCVPISNHLYFYWYRQILGQKVEFLVSFYNNEISEKSEIFDDQFSVERPDGSNFTLKIRSTKLEDSAMYFCASKSGDWSNQPQHFGDGTRLSIL.

The chain combines TRBV6-4 with TRBJ1-4, with TRBD1 matching 7 bases. Germline V gene lookup returns CDR1 MRHNA and CDR2 SNTAGT. The junction had 10 bases not matched to a gene; V was cut back by 2 bases and J by 4 bases. The CDR3 totals 17 residues. DNA of the CDR3: TGTGCCAGCAGTGACCTCAAAGACAGGGAGTTTAATGAAAAACTGTTTTTT. It yields the protein CASSDLKDREFNEKLFF.

This clone turned up a few times. The rearrangement uses TRBV7-9 and TRBJ2-3; 7 positions match TRBD2. With 7 bases clipped from V and 2 bases from J, the junction kept 15 bases outside the gene matches. The CDR3 spans 17 residues. Per germline, CDR1 SEHNR and CDR2 FQNEAQ (reference sequence). CDR3 loop: CASTGTKLLSSTDTQYF. The CDR3 DNA follows: TGTGCCAGCACCGGGACTAAGCTGTTGTCGTCCACAGATACGCAGTATTTT.

The chain has TRBV30 and TRBJ2-7; TRBD1 aligns across 9 bases. The CDR3 runs to 14 residues. V shed 3 bases and J 4 bases; nucleotides not matched to a gene: 7. The germline V gene encodes CDR1 GTSNPN and CDR2 SVGIG (reference sequence). The CDR3 DNA reads TGTGCCTGGAGATTCCAGACAGGGGGATACGAGCAGTACTTC. It is translated as CAWRFQTGGYEQYF.

V usage is TRBV5-1 and J usage is TRBJ2-7; D possibly corresponds to TRBD1 (5 bases). Trimming pared 0 bases from V and 1 base from J, leaving 8 bases between. The CDR3 consists of 14 residues. Germline lookup yields CDR1 SGHRS and CDR2 YFSETQ. The DNA of the CDR3 is TGCGCCAGCAGCTTGGATGACAGTTCCTACGAGCAGTACTTC. This gives the protein CASSLDDSSYEQYF.

J is TRBJ1-1 and V is TRBV5-1; tentatively, D is TRBD1 (6 bases). V lost 6 bases and J lost 5, with 14 bases in between. The germline CDR1 and CDR2 sequences are SGHRS and YFSETQ. The CDR3 has 13 amino acids. The CDR3 here is CASTRQAETEAFF. The CDR3 DNA follows: TGCGCCAGCACACGACAGGCGGAAACTGAAGCTTTCTTT.

This clone was detected a few times. V usage is TRBV7-9 and J usage is TRBJ1-2; no definite D call. The CDR3 totals 13 residues. The germline V and J ends were trimmed by 4 bases and 1 base, with 7 bases remaining between them. Germline loops: CDR1 SEHNR, CDR2 FQNEAQ (reference sequence). CDR3 residues: CASSSDYNYGYTF. Written as DNA, the CDR3 is TGTGCCAGCAGCTCAGATTATAACTATGGCTACACCTTC.

The genes are TRBV6-5 and TRBJ1-6; 8 bases map to TRBD1. The CDR3 length is 15 residues. Germline assignment: CDR1 MNHEY and CDR2 SVGAGI. The V segment lost 5 bases and the J segment 10 bases; nucleotides outside the gene matches: 10. Written as DNA, the CDR3 is TGTGCCAGCAGTCTGGCAGGGGGCGATGGGTCACCCCTCCACTTT. Its protein product is CASSLAGGDGSPLHF.

This chain uses TRBV4-3 with TRBJ1-2, with TRBD1 as a possible D gene (5 bases). Trimming removed 2 bases at V and 3 bases at J, with 22 bases between. The CDR3 covers 18 residues. Germline-derived CDR1 and CDR2 are LGHNA and YSLEER. The CDR3 nucleotides are TGCGCCAGCAGCCAAAGGGCAGGGCGGATTACTAATCACTATGGCTACACCTTC. It encodes CASSQRAGRITNHYGYTF.

The gene calls are TRBV7-2 and TRBJ2-7; D call uncertain. The CDR3 has 14 residues. Looked up from germline, CDR1 is SGHTA and CDR2 is FQGNSA. The V gene lost 1 base and the J gene lost 2 bases, with 9 bases spanning the gap. The CDR3 sequence: CASSLGVYAYEQYF. CDR3 coding DNA: TGTGCCAGCAGCTTAGGTGTCTACGCCTACGAGCAGTACTTC. The variable domain in full, with the rest retrieved from reference TRBV7-2 and TRBJ2-7, is GAGVSQSPSNKVTEKGKDVELRCDPISGHTALYWYRQSLGQGLEFLIYFQGNSAPDKSGLPSDRFSAERTGGSVSTLTIQRTQQEDSAVYLCASSLGVYAYEQYFGPGTRLTVT.

The CDR3 bases are TGCGCCAGCACTGGTGGACTTGTATACTACGAGCAGTACTTC. Translating it yields CASTGGLVYYEQYF. The V and J genes are TRBV10-2 and TRBJ2-7; perhaps TRBD2 as D (5 bases). Trimming removed 7 bases at V and 3 bases at J, with 16 bases between. The CDR3 is 14 residues long. CDR1 WSHSY and CDR2 SAAADI come from the germline V gene.

V and J are TRBV6-6 and TRBJ2-5; 8 bases are shared with TRBD2. The J call is in doubt because the DNA end fits TRBJ2-7 better. The V gene's germline CDR1 is MNHNY and CDR2 SVGAGI (reference sequence). The CDR3 contains 13 residues. The CDR3 DNA sequence: TGTGCCAGCGCCGCCGGGACTAGCTACGAGCAGTACTTC. Amino acid sequence: CASAAGTSYEQYF.